This TCR beta chain was identified in a study of cytomegalovirus exposure and HLA in healthy donors listed by TCRdb under 2017. Looking at the study overall: An earlier analysis of 587 of the donors reported around 280 Gb of sequence data and 117 million unique TCR beta sequences obtained from approximately 180 million T cells. An early release that covered about 600 HLA-typed donors contained approximately 300 gigabases of sequencing data and 80 million or so unique TCR sequences. Of the roughly 400 genotyped donors, approximately 83% fell in the genetic ancestry cluster associated with self-reported Caucasian donors. The study aimed to test whether cataloging public T cell receptors could reveal signatures of past pathogen exposure. Using immunosequencing, the study profiled T cell repertoires from roughly 650 subjects and related those repertoires to cytomegalovirus serostatus. A separate validation cohort of about 110 different subjects was used in addition to the roughly 670-subject first cohort. High-throughput TCR immunosequencing, statistical association of individual TCRs with disease status, and machine learning were combined to predict cytomegalovirus infection status. To study patterns of TCR occurrence, a later analysis re-analyzed previously published TCR beta repertoires from just over 650 donors and added high-resolution HLA genotyping. Rather than drawing on any new phenotypic data, the later analysis identified candidate immune exposures from TCR beta sequences and the way those sequences occurred across donors. An earlier analysis of 587 of the donors used high-throughput TCR beta sequencing to judge whether each TCR beta V gene segment behaved as functional or pseudogenic. Alongside the repertoire data, information on donor age, sex, ethnicity and CMV serostatus was compiled. In a later genetic analysis, genome-wide SNP genotypes for 398 of the 666 donors were used, and that subset was treated as a discovery cohort. All discovery cohort repertoires had been generated on a single sequencing platform. HLA typing covered class I and class II loci at four-digit resolution. Typing coverage differed by locus: A, B, C, DRB1 and DQB1 were typed in about 629-630 donors, DQA1 in about 510, DPA1 in approximately 600, and DPB1 in roughly 450. Four to six DR-DQ haplotypes were handled as single units for association and clustering, since linkage in the cohort was strong. Across about 380 genotyped donors of the cohort, an average of roughly 250,000 unique TCR beta nucleotide sequences per donor were sequenced, and around 20% of those sequences were non-productive.

The germline V gene yields SNHLY for CDR1 and FYNNEI for CDR2. From its cysteine to its phenylalanine, the CDR3 spans 16 amino acids. Only CDR3 DNA remains: 48 bases, in frame from the first base. At the junction V is shortened by 4 bases and J by 2 bases, with 18 bases in between. Overall study outcomes, separate from this receptor: In a later genetic analysis, fewer N-insertions in productive TCRs were reported among donors in an Asian-associated ancestry cluster than the 666-donor mean. The authors suggested that the approach could potentially be extended to other disease states and immunological phenotypes. The study gave a list of more than 150 TCR beta chains associated with cytomegalovirus. Some 15 rarely observed V segments, including chromosome 9 orphons, were excluded from the earlier analysis of several hundred of the donors because counts were too low. Most TCR sequences were seen in very few donors, while some public TCRs were found in many individuals. CMV serostatus was the only immune exposure information available for the cohort. When HLA alleles, especially DR and DQ, strongly co-occurred, attributing TCR associations to individual alleles was difficult. A later analysis found that HLA-associated TCR beta chains were more clonally expanded and had lower generation probabilities than equally common non-associated chains. Specific HLA alleles were associated with about 17,000 TCR beta sequences at a false discovery rate of 0.05 in a later analysis. Three of the identified cytomegalovirus-associated TCR beta chains were confirmed in vitro to be specific for cytomegalovirus antigens. A further reported finding was that TCR beta sequences accurately predicted the HLA-A and HLA-B alleles for most subjects in the first cohort. Broadly in line with IMGT annotations, most TCR beta V segments showed up in productive rearrangements about 90% or about 30% of the time in an earlier analysis of several hundred of the donors. Because HLA typing was unavailable for some donors at each locus, only the typed subset was used in association tests. According to a later analysis, most CMV-associated TCR beta chains appeared to be HLA-restricted, and the HLA associations seemed to be driven largely by CMV exposure. Several of the top co-occurrence clusters appeared to be linked to parvovirus B19, influenza, CMV and Epstein-Barr virus, according to a later analysis. Linkage disequilibrium might explain the correlated functional status among segregating V segments, but an unknown experimental factor could not be ruled out. The cohort was sequenced for TCR beta chains only, and without alpha or paired-chain data the features that could be detected were limited. The classifier was reported to diagnose cytomegalovirus status with high specificity and sensitivity in both the original cohort and the validation cohort. According to a later analysis, TCR association rates differed among HLA loci, with DRB1 alleles showing the most associated TCRs and HLA-C alleles showing the fewest. Roughly uniform sequencing depth across donors was assumed in presence/absence analyses, although this assumption may not hold. Because the 87-base-pair reads could not distinguish some IMGT-functional V segments, including TRBV6-2 and TRBV6-3, those segments were excluded. A group of highly shared sequence variants was considered likely to be a technical artifact of the sequencing pipeline. A later genetic analysis associated a missense DCLRE1C variant with V-gene and J-gene trimming of TCR beta chains, and an independent cohort replicated the association.

Library construction relied on the immunoSEQ multiplex PCR assay. For the multiplex PCR, a mixture combining 60 forward primers for TCR Vbeta segments and 13 reverse primers for TCR Jbeta segments was used. A multiplex PCR assay on genomic DNA amplified the CDR3 region of rearranged TCR beta genes. On the Illumina HiSeq System, the amplified TCR beta libraries were sequenced as 87-base-pair reads. On the study's bioinformatics: In a later analysis, some 80 million unique TCR beta chains were counted across the 690 or so repertoires, and roughly 11 million of these chains were shared by at least two donors. Raw reads were error-corrected and collapsed into unique sequences with a nearest-neighbor algorithm that merged closely related sequences to remove PCR and sequencing errors. CDR3 sequences were aligned to IMGT reference sequences to assign V, D and J gene segments. For a sequence to be retained, at least a six-nucleotide match to both a V gene segment and a J gene segment was required. A rearrangement was called productive if the CDR3 had no stop codons and remained in frame with V and J, and every other rearrangement was called non-productive. Following IMGT convention, CDR3 was defined as the stretch from the second conserved V-encoded cysteine up to the conserved J-encoded phenylalanine. Sequences without an unambiguous match to a single V gene segment were excluded from the earlier analysis of 500 to 700 of the donors. In an earlier analysis of approximately 590 of the donors, a V segment was called functional when productive rearrangements were above 56.7%, and segregating when the standard deviation between donors exceeded 5%. To diagnose cytomegalovirus status from the catalog of TCR beta chain sequences, a statistical classification framework was built. V and J gene assignment, in a later analysis, came from comparing TCR nucleotide sequences with IMGT/GENE-DB human TR gene sequences. A later analysis assigned CDR3 sequences and most-parsimonious VDJ recombination scenarios with the TCRdist pipeline. In a later analysis, each TCR beta chain was defined by its CDR3 amino acid sequence together with its V-gene family, and reads lacking a unique V-gene family were excluded. A later analysis removed 550 to 650 highly shared, low-generation-probability nucleotide sequences to deal with suspected cross-contamination and a sequencing artifact. A later analysis calculated a clonal expansion index for each public chain from normalized within-repertoire ranks of inferred template counts. Generation probabilities in a later analysis came from a VDJ recombination model fitted to out-of-frame rearrangements, and those results were checked against IGoR. A later analysis scored TCR-TCR, TCR-HLA and TCR-CMV co-occurrence with hypergeometric tests, applying a repertoire-size bias correction to TCR pairs. A later analysis estimated false discovery rates by permuting HLA or CMV assignments 20 times. In a later analysis, co-occurring TCRs were grouped using DBSCAN, with TCRdist sequence similarity added in when clustering inside HLA-allele-positive subsets. For co-occurrence clustering, repertoires with fewer than 30,000 or more than 120,000 public chains were excluded, along with 4 to 6 repertoires with anomalous nucleotide sharing. TCRdb took over this immuneACCESS table, retaining in-frame rearrangements with V and J assigned. Such tables are incomplete; in checked studies, under half of the missing clones stem from an unresolved V gene, and the remainder is unexplained. V and J calls plus clone size are reproduced from that table; the DNA served to infer D and trimming. This sample has about 130,000 clones in its table, and roughly 68% of those were observed once. The ten largest clones capture about 6% of the sample.

The cohort consisted of 666 healthy bone marrow donors. All cohort members were sampled while nominally healthy, although unrecorded immune exposures were likely present. The donor was CMV seropositive and belonged to the group of some 290 seropositive cohort members. A peripheral blood sample was provided by each donor, and peripheral blood mononuclear cells were used for TCR beta sequencing. The Qiagen DNeasy Blood Extraction Kit was used to extract genomic DNA from the blood cell samples. Turning to this clone: Its target antigen remains unknown. No much larger clonotype is one base removed from it; base qualities were not supplied.

The rearrangement combines TRBV2 with TRBJ2-7; TRBD2 might be the D gene, on 6 matching bases. This sequence originates from a woman aged 45-65 years in good health and CMV-seropositive. The sample was PBMCs. The CDR3 corresponds to CASSGISRGTTYEQYF. The bases read TGTGCCAGCAGTGGGATCTCTCGGGGGACCACCTACGAGCAGTACTTC.